The clone carrying this TCR beta chain was seen once. Antigen unknown. The sample belongs to a study of shared clonotypes between healthy human individuals. Donors, without exception, were Caucasian adults residing in Nashville, Tennessee. CDR3 length: 14 residues. Trimming took 0 bases from V and 4 from J, leaving 7 bases between them. CDR1 SGHDT and CDR2 YYEEEE come from the germline V gene. The study's findings and limits: A handful of donors had approximately 4.6% of their naive CD4 clonotypes in common.

The protocol was immunoSEQ multiplex PCR, while the TCRdb copy is restricted to in-frame clones and leaves out a portion. The table shows about 2 million clones, with 85% to 95% occurring only once. The sample was naive CD4+ T cells sorted from blood. Subset noted: CD45RA+ positively selected. The source is a man between 18 and 29 years old in good health. This chain joins TRBV5-6 and TRBJ1-4, with D unresolved. This chain's CDR3 is CASSLVAVNEKLFF. CDR3 DNA sequence: TGTGCCAGCAGCTTGGTGGCAGTTAATGAAAAACTGTTTTTT. Supplemented by reference TRBV5-6 and TRBJ1-4, the full variable domain reads DAGVTQSPTHLIKTRGQQVTLRCSPKSGHDTVSWYQQALGQGPQFIFQYYEEEERQRGNFPDRFSGHQFPNYSSELNVNALLLGDSALYLCASSLVAVNEKLFFGSGTQLSVL.